This TCR beta chain emerged from a study of CD8+CD57+ T cells in acquired aplastic anemia listed by TCRdb under 2018. About the full investigation: A mean of around 3 ug of DNA, ranging from about 0.17 to 30 ug, was extracted from sorted CD4+ and CD8+ cells. CD8+CD57+ expansion was defined as a frequency above the mean frequency observed in healthy subjects.

TCR beta VDJ combination and CDR3 sequence profiling used genomic DNA as the template. An Illumina HiSeq 2000 was used for TCR repertoire sequencing. The original methods were these. TRBV/TRBJ rearrangement plots, CDR3 size and DJ length profiles, and Simpson's diversity index were used to assess repertoires. The immunodominant clone was defined as the most abundant DNA sequence in deep sequencing data. CDR3 amino acid sequences were checked for sharing across subjects and were also compared against the VDJdb database and published repertoires. The public reads were run again by TCRdb, first through fastp at Q25 and then through MiXCR, and only productive beta chains were kept. Rows are unified per CDR3 protein, each entry keeping the most common DNA and genes. The V and J calls and clone size come from TCRdb's table, not from the authors' own analysis. The sample table lists 130,000 or so distinct CDR3 sequences, under 60% of them with a count of one. The ten most abundant clones make up around 29% of the sample.

Expansion of CD8+CD57+ cells had been shown by flow cytometry in the patients chosen for sequencing. Severe acquired aplastic anemia was diagnosed in all patients according to International Study of Aplastic Anemia and Agranulocytosis and Camitta criteria. No therapy had been received by the patients at the time of blood sampling. In the study, sorted CD4+ and CD8+ blood T cells from patients with severe aplastic anemia and from healthy subjects underwent deep sequencing of TCR repertoires. In the USA, patient enrollment took place under clinicaltrials.gov protocols 00001620, 01623167, 00001397, 00071045, 00081523 and 00961064. Ficoll-Paque density gradient centrifugation was used to isolate peripheral blood mononuclear cells. CD4+ and CD8+ T cells were sorted by FACS or magnetic beads before DNA extraction. The full study reports these points: Although around 30 CD8+ CDR3 sequences were shared by patients and controls, these sequences appeared highly expressed in patients and within the immunodominant clones of patients. CD8+ Simpson's diversity did not differ significantly between patients and healthy controls (P=0.060).

Comments on this clonotype: What antigen it recognizes has not been identified. It has no much larger one-base neighbor in the sample; base qualities were not kept.

As encoded in the germline V gene (reference sequence), CDR1 is LNHDA while CDR2 is SQIVND. Clipping removes 4 bases from V and 5 bases from J, with 4 as the unmatched junction base count. Including cysteine and phenylalanine, the CDR3 has 13 amino acids. The retained sequence is limited to the CDR3, 39 bases, with the frame set at the first base. Sequencing was performed on sorted CD4+, CD8+, or CD8+CD57+ T cells (not recorded which) from PBMCs. The chain links TRBV19 with TRBJ2-7; 8 middle bases align to TRBD1. This clonotype was sampled from a human donor with aplastic anemia. The CDR3 region has the sequence CASSSQGAHEQYF. The sequence in DNA is TGTGCCAGTAGTAGCCAGGGGGCCCACGAGCAGTACTTC.